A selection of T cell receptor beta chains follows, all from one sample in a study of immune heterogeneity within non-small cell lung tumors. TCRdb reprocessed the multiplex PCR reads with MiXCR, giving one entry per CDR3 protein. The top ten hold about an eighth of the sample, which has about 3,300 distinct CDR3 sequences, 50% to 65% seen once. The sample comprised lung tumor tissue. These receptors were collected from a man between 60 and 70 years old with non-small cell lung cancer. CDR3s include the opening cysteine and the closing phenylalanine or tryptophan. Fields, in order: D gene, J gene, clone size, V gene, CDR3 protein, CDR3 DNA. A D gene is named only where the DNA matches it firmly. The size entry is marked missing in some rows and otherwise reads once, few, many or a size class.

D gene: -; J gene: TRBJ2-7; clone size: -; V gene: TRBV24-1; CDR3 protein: CATADGAYEQYF; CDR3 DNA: TGTGCCACCGCTGACGGCGCCTACGAGCAGTACTTC
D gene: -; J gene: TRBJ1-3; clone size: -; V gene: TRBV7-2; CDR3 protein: CASSLDSGLRNTIYF; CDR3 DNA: TGTGCCAGCAGCTTAGACAGTGGACTGCGGAACACCATATATTTT
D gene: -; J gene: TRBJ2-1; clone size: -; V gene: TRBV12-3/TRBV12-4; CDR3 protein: CASSLGGTDNEQFF; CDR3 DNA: TGTGCCAGCAGTTTGGGCGGGACAGACAATGAGCAGTTCTTC
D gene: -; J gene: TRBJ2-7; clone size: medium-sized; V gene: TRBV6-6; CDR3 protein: CASSYSIGYEQYF; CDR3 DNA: TGTGCCAGCAGTTACTCGATAGGGTACGAGCAGTACTTC
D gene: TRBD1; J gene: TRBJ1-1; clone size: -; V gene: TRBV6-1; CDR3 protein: CASSQGQAYMNTEAFF; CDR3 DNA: TGTGCCAGCAGCCAAGGACAGGCGTACATGAACACTGAAGCTTTCTTT
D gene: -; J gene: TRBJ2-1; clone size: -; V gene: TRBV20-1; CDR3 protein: CSAGPGRSLYNEQFF; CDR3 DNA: TGCAGTGCTGGACCGGGACGGAGCCTCTACAATGAGCAGTTCTTC
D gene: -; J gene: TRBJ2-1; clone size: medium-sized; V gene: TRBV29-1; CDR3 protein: CSVGQFTAINEQFF; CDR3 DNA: TGCAGCGTGGGACAATTTACTGCAATCAATGAGCAGTTCTTC
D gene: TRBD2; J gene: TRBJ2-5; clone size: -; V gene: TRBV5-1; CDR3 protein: CASSLVASGRGETQYF; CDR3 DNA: TGCGCCAGCAGCTTGGTTGCTAGCGGGAGGGGGGAGACCCAGTACTTC
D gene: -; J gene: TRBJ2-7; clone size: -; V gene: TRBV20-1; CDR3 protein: CSAVYGSSYEQYF; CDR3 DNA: TGCAGTGCCGTGTACGGGAGCTCCTACGAGCAGTACTTC
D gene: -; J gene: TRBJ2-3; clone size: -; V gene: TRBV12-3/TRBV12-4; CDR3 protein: CASRHMDTQYF; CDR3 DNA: TGTGCCAGCAGGCATATGGATACGCAGTATTTT
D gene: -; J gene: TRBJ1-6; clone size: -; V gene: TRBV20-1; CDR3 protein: CSSSSAESPLHF; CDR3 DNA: TGCAGTAGCTCTTCCGCCGAATCACCCCTCCACTTT
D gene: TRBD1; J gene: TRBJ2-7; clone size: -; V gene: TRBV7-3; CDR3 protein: CASSQQDREAHEQYF; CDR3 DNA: TGTGCCAGCAGTCAACAGGACAGGGAGGCTCACGAGCAGTACTTC
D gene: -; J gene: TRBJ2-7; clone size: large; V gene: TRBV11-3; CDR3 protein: CASSTYRDTDAYEQYF; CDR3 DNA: TGTGCCAGCAGCACGTACCGGGACACGGATGCCTACGAGCAGTACTTC
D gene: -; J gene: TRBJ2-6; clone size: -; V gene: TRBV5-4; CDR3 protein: CASSLTRGSGANVLTF; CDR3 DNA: TGTGCCAGCAGCCTCACTAGGGGGTCTGGGGCCAACGTCCTGACTTTC
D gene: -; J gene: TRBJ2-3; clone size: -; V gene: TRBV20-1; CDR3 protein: CSASDGRSTDTQYF; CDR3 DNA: TGCAGTGCTAGTGACGGCCGCAGCACAGATACGCAGTATTTT
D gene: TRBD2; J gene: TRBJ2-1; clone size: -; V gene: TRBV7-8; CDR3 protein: CASSLWEGYNEQFF; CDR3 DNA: TGTGCCAGCAGCTTATGGGAGGGCTACAATGAGCAGTTCTTC
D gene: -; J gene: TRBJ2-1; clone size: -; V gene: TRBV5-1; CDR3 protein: CASSFSYNEQFF; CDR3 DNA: TGCGCCAGCAGCTTCTCCTACAATGAGCAGTTCTTC
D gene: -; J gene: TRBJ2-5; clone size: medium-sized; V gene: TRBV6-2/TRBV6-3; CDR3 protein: CASRGETQYF; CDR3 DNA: TGTGCCAGCAGGGGGGAGACCCAGTACTTC
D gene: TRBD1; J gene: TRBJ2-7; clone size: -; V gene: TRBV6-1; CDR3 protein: CASRGGTGSLYEQYF; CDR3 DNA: TGTGCCAGCAGAGGGGGGACAGGGTCCCTGTACGAGCAGTACTTC
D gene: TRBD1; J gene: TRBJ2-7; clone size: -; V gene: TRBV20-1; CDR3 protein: CSARDRAGREQYF; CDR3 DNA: TGCAGTGCTAGGGACAGGGCTGGGCGCGAGCAGTACTTC
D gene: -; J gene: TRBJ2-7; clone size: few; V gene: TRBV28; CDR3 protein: CASSIGGSYEQYF; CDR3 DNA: TGTGCCAGCAGTATAGGGGGCTCCTACGAGCAGTACTTC
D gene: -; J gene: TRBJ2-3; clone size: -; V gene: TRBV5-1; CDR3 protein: CASSLAGTDTQYF; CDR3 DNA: TGCGCCAGCAGCTTAGCGGGCACAGATACGCAGTATTTT
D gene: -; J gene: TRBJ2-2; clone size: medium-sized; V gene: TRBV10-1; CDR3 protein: CASSESSGANTGELFF; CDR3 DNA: TGCGCCAGCAGTGAGTCGTCGGGGGCGAACACCGGGGAGCTGTTTTTT
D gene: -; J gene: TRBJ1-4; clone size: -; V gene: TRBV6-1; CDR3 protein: CASSPARREYEKLFF; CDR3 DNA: TGTGCCAGCAGCCCGGCTCGTAGGGAGTACGAAAAACTGTTTTTT
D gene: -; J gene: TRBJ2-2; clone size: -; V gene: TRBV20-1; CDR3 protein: CSARRGRASTGELFF; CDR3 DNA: TGCAGTGCTAGAAGGGGGAGGGCCTCGACCGGGGAGCTGTTTTTT
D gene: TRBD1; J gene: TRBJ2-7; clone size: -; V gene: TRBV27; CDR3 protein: CASRGGVTGGSDEQYF; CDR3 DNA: TGTGCCAGCAGGGGGGGGGTCACAGGGGGCTCGGATGAGCAGTACTTC
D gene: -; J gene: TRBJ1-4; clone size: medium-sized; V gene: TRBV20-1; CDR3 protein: CSAEGINEKLFF; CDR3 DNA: TGCAGTGCGGAGGGGATTAATGAAAAACTGTTTTTT
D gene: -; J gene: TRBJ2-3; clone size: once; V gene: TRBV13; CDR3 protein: CASSFIGTDTQYF; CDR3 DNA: TGTGCCAGCAGCTTTATAGGCACAGATACGCAGTATTTT
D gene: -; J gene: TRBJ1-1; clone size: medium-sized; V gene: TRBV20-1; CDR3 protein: CSASHLGNTEAFF; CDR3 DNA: TGCAGTGCGAGCCACCTGGGGAACACTGAAGCTTTCTTT
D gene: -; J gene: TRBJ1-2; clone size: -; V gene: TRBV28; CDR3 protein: CASSSRRGYTF; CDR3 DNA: TGTGCCAGCAGTTCCCGGAGGGGCTACACCTTC
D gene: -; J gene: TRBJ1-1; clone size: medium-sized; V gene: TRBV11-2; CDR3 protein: CASSFDRDETEAFF; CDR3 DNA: TGTGCCAGCAGCTTCGACCGGGACGAAACTGAAGCTTTCTTT
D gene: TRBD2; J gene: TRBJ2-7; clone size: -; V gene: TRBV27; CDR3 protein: CASSLGLLRGDEQYF; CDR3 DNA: TGTGCCAGCAGTCTAGGCCTCCTTCGGGGGGACGAGCAGTACTTC
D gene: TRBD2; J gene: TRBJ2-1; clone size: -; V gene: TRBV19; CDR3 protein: CASSMREIVNEQFF; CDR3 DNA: TGTGCCAGTAGCATGCGGGAGATCGTCAATGAGCAGTTCTTC
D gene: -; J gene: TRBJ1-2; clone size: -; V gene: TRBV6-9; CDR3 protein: CASSYQLGRSNYGYTF; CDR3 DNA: TGTGCCAGCAGTTACCAGTTAGGACGATCTAACTATGGCTACACCTTC
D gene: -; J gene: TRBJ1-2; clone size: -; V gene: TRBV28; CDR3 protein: CSSSSQRRFDYCYTF; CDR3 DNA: TGTTCCAGCAGTTCACAACGGAGGTTCGACTATTGCTACACCTTC
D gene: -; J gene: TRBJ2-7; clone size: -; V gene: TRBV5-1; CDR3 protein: CASSLVDSSYEQYF; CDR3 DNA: TGCGCCAGCAGCTTGGTGGACAGCTCCTACGAGCAGTACTTC
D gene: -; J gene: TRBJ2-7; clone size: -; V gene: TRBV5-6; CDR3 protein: CASSLYRAGNEQYF; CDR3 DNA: TGTGCCAGCAGCTTGTATCGGGCAGGGAACGAGCAGTACTTC
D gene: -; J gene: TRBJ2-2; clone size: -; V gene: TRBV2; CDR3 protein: CASSPNTGPPNTGELFF; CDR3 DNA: TGTGCCAGCAGTCCTAATACAGGGCCCCCGAACACCGGGGAGCTGTTTTTT
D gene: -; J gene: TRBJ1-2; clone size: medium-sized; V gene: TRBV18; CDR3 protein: CASSPPPGESFSTNYGYTF; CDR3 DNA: TGTGCCAGCTCACCACCGCCAGGGGAGAGTTTTTCCACTAACTATGGCTACACCTTC
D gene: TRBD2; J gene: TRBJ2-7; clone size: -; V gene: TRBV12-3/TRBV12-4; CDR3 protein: CAGSLAGGSHEQYF; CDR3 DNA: TGTGCCGGCAGTTTGGCGGGAGGATCCCACGAGCAGTACTTC
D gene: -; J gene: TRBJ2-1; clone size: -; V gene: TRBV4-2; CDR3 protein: CASSQGPEGVYNEQFF; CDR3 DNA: TGTGCCAGCAGCCAAGGACCCGAGGGGGTTTACAATGAGCAGTTCTTC
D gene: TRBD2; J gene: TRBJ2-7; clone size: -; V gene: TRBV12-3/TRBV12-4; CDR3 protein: CASSAPSGTLYEQYF; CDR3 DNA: TGTGCCAGCAGTGCACCTAGCGGTACCCTTTACGAGCAGTACTTC
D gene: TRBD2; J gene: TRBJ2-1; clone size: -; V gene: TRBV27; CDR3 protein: CASSLLAGRYNEQFF; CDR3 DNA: TGTGCCAGCAGTTTATTAGCGGGGAGATACAATGAGCAGTTCTTC
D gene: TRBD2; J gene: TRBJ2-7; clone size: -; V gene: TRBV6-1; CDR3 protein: CASSTTSGGNEQYF; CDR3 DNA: TGTGCCAGCAGTACGACTAGCGGGGGGAACGAGCAGTACTTC
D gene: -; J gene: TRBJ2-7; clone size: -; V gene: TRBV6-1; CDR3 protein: CASGTDIYEQYF; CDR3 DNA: TGTGCCAGCGGGACCGACATTTACGAGCAGTACTTC
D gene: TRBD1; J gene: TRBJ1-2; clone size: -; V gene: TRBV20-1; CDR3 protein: CSASPGTGGVYGYTF; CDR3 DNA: TGCAGTGCAAGTCCCGGGACAGGGGGCGTCTATGGCTACACCTTC
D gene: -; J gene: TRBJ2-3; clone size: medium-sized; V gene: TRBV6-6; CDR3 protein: CASSYAGPSTDTQYF; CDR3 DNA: TGTGCCAGCAGTTACGCGGGACCTAGCACAGATACGCAGTATTTT
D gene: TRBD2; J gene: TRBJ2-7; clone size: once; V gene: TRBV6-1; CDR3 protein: CASRTPLAASYEQYF; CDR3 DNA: TGTGCCAGCAGAACCCCACTAGCGGCCTCCTACGAGCAGTACTTC
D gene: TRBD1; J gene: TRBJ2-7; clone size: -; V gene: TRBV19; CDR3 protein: CASSMGTGAGEQYF; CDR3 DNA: TGTGCCAGTAGTATGGGGACAGGGGCGGGCGAGCAGTACTTC
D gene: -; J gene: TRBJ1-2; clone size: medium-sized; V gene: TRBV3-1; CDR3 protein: CASSQDRAYGYTF; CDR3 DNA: TGTGCCAGCAGCCAAGACAGAGCCTATGGCTACACCTTC
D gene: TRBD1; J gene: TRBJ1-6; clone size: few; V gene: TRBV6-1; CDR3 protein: CASSEQGASSPLHF; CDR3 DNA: TGTGCCAGCAGTGAACAGGGGGCTTCCTCACCCCTCCACTTT
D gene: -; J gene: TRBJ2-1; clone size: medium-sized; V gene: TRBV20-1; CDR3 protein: CSARGGSANEQFF; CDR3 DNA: TGCAGTGCTAGAGGAGGGTCAGCCAATGAGCAGTTCTTC
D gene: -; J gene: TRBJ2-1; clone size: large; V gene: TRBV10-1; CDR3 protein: CASRSVRARHSPQKNNEQFF; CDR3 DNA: TGCGCCAGCAGGTCCGTCCGAGCCCGTCATAGTCCCCAAAAGAACAATGAGCAGTTCTTC
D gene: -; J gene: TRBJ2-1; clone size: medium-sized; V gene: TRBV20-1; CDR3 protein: CSARVPSPSGGPFF; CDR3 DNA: TGCAGTGCTAGGGTCCCGTCCCCTTCCGGAGGGCCGTTCTTC
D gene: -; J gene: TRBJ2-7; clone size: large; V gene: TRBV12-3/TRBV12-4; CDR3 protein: CASSFSGGGTYEQYF; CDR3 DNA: TGTGCCAGCAGTTTTTCTGGAGGGGGCACCTACGAGCAGTACTTC
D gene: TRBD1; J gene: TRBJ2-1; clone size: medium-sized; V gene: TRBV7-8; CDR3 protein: CASSSTGAVTYNEQFF; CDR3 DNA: TGTGCCAGCAGCTCAACAGGGGCCGTTACCTACAATGAGCAGTTCTTC
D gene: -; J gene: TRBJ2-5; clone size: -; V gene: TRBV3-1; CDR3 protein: CASSQVGLQETQYF; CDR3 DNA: TGTGCCAGCAGCCAAGTAGGACTACAAGAGACCCAGTACTTC
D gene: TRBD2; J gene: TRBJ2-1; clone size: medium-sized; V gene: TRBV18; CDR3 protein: CASSTLAGGPRDEQFF; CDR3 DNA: TGTGCCAGCTCAACTCTAGCGGGAGGGCCTAGGGATGAGCAGTTCTTC
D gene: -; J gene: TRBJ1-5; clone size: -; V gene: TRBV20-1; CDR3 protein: CSASSGIAGQPQHF; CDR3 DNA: TGCAGTGCTAGCTCAGGGATCGCCGGTCAGCCCCAGCATTTT
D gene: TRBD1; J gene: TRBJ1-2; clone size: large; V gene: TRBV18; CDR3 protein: CASSPAQGAFVDGYTF; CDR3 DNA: TGTGCCAGCTCACCTGCACAGGGGGCGTTCGTTGATGGCTACACCTTC